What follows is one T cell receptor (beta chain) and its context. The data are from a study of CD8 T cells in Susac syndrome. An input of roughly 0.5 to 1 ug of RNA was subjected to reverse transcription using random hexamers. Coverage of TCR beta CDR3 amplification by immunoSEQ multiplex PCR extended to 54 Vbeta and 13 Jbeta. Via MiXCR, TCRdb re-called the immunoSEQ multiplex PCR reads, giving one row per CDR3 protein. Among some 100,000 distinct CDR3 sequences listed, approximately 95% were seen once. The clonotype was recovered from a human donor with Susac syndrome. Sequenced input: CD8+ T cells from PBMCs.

The CDR3 DNA reads as TGCGCCAGCAGCCAAGGGTTGGCTAGCGGTCTGGGGGAGACCCAGTACTTC. It translates to CASSQGLASGLGETQYF. J is TRBJ2-5 and V is TRBV4-1; 7 bases are a match to TRBD2. The CDR3 has 17 residues. The V gene's germline CDR1 is MGHRA and CDR2 YSYEKL. Trimming cost V 1 base and J 5 bases; bases outside gene matches: 13.